The source of this TCR beta chain is a study of PD-L1 blockade in urothelial cancer. About the study: Patients' prior chemotherapy regimens numbered 0 to 3. Analyzed time points were 3 weeks (second dose) and 6 weeks after therapy began. Researchers found blood samples held a median of roughly 140,000 T cells. Regarding the study as a whole: Stronger expansion of tumor-associated clones in blood at 3 weeks distinguished durable-benefit patients.

This table comes from immunoSEQ multiplex PCR, and its TCRdb copy is limited to in-frame clones, with some not included. This table holds under 95,000 clones, roughly 84% found once. Germline V gives CDR1 SGHNT, CDR2 YYREEE (reference sequence). The CDR3 contains 13 residues. The V and J ends lost 0 bases and 1 base respectively, with 4 bases between them. As to this clone: The target antigen is unknown.

The sample's time point: pretreatment peripheral blood. The sequenced sample was PBMCs, obtained around atezolizumab (anti-PD-L1) treatment. The gene calls are TRBV5-4 and TRBJ2-5; D is unclear. This clonotype was sampled from a woman in her 70s with urothelial cancer. The CDR3 protein is CASSLALQETQYF. For the CDR3, the DNA is TGTGCCAGCAGCTTGGCCCTCCAAGAGACCCAGTACTTC.